A selection of T cell receptor beta chains follows, all from one sample in a study of T cell responses to AZD1222 COVID-19 vaccine. Libraries were prepared by immunoSEQ multiplex PCR; TCRdb keeps only in-frame clonotypes and omits some of them. Among about 160,000 clones listed, around nine tenths were seen once. Sequenced here: peripheral blood, sampled 28 days after the second AZD1222 dose. Receptors were obtained from an adult who received the AZD1222 COVID-19 vaccine. The CDR3 runs from the conserved cysteine through the conserved F or W. The D gene is left open where the match is weak. Clone size is stated in some rows and not others, as once, few, many or a class when expanded.

clone size: .; J gene: TRBJ2-7; V gene: TRBV9; D gene: .; CDR3 DNA: TGTGCCAGCAGCGTAGACGGGTTGTCGGGTGAGCAGTACTTC; CDR3 protein: CASSVDGLSGEQYF
clone size: .; J gene: TRBJ1-1; V gene: TRBV15; D gene: .; CDR3 DNA: TGTGCCACCAGCACCGACAACACTGAAGCTTTCTTT; CDR3 protein: CATSTDNTEAFF
clone size: .; J gene: TRBJ2-3; V gene: TRBV14; D gene: .; CDR3 DNA: TGTGCCAGCAGCCAAGACCCGTCGACAAGGGGTACAGATACGCAGTATTTT; CDR3 protein: CASSQDPSTRGTDTQYF
clone size: .; J gene: TRBJ2-1; V gene: TRBV30; D gene: .; CDR3 DNA: TGTGCCTGGGCGGAGTTCGGCTCCTACAATGAGCAGTTCTTC; CDR3 protein: CAWAEFGSYNEQFF
clone size: .; J gene: TRBJ1-1; V gene: TRBV6-4; D gene: .; CDR3 DNA: TGTGCCAGCAGTGAAATGGGGGGTTACACTGAAGCTTTCTTT; CDR3 protein: CASSEMGGYTEAFF
clone size: .; J gene: TRBJ1-1; V gene: TRBV5-6; D gene: .; CDR3 DNA: TGTGCCAGCAGCTGGGGGGCCCAGGGACGGGAAACTTTCTTT; CDR3 protein: CASSWGAQGRETFF
clone size: .; J gene: TRBJ1-1; V gene: TRBV5-1; D gene: TRBD1; CDR3 DNA: TGCGCCAGCAGCACACAGGGGGCGACGGACACTGAAGCTTTCTTT; CDR3 protein: CASSTQGATDTEAFF
clone size: .; J gene: TRBJ2-3; V gene: TRBV15; D gene: .; CDR3 DNA: TGTGCCACCAGCAGAGATTACACAGATACGCAGTATTTT; CDR3 protein: CATSRDYTDTQYF
clone size: few; J gene: TRBJ1-2; V gene: TRBV27; D gene: .; CDR3 DNA: TGTGCCAGCAGTGATTCCCCAATGCATTACACCTTC; CDR3 protein: CASSDSPMHYTF
clone size: .; J gene: TRBJ2-7; V gene: TRBV29-1; D gene: TRBD1; CDR3 DNA: TGCAGCGTTGACTACAGGGGAACAATCCACGAGCAGTACTTC; CDR3 protein: CSVDYRGTIHEQYF
clone size: .; J gene: TRBJ1-6; V gene: TRBV6-5; D gene: .; CDR3 DNA: TGTGCCAGCAGTCCCTCCTTGGGTACGAATTCACCCCTCCACTTT; CDR3 protein: CASSPSLGTNSPLHF